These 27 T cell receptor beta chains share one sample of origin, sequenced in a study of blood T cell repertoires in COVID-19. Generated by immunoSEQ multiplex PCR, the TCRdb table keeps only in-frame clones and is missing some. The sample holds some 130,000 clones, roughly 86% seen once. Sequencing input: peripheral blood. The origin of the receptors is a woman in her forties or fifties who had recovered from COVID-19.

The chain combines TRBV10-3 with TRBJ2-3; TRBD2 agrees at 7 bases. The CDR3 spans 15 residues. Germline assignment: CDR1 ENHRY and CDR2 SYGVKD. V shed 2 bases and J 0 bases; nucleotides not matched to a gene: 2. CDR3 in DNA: TGTGCCATCAGTGAGAGTAGCGGGAGCACAGATACGCAGTATTTT. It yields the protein CAISESSGSTDTQYF.

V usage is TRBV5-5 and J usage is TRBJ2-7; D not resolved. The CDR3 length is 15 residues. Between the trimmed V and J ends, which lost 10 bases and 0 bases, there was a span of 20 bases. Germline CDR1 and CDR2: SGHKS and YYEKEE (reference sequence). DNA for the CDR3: TGTGCCTCACAGCATACACCCGATAGCTCCTACGAGCAGTACTTC. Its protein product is CASQHTPDSSYEQYF.

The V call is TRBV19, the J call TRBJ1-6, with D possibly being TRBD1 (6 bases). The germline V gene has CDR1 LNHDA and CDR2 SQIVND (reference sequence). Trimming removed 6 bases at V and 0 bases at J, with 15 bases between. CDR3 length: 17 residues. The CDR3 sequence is CASRGHELISYNSPLHF. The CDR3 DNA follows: TGTGCCAGTAGGGGACATGAGCTAATCTCCTATAATTCACCCCTCCACTTT. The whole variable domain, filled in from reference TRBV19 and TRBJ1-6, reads DGGITQSPKYLFRKEGQNVTLSCEQNLNHDAMYWYRQDPGQGLRLIYYSQIVNDFQKGDIAEGYSVSREKKESFPLTVTSAQKNPTAFYLCASRGHELISYNSPLHFGNGTRLTVT.

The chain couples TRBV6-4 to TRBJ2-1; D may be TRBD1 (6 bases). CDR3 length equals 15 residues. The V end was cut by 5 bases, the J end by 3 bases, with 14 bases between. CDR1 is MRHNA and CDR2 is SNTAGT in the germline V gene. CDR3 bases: TGTGCCAGCAGTACATCCCAGGGGCTCTACAATGAGCAGTTCTTC. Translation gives CASSTSQGLYNEQFF.

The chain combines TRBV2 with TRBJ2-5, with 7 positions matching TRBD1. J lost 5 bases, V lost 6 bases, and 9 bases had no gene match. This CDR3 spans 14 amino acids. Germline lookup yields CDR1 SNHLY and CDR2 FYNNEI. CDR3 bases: TGTGCCAGCAGCGAACAGGGGCAGGGGGAGACCCAGTACTTC. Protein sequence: CASSEQGQGETQYF.

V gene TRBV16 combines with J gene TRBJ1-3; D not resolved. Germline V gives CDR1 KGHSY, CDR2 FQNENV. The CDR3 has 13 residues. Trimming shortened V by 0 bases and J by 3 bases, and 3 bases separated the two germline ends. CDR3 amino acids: CASSQSLGNTIYF. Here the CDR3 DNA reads TGTGCCAGCAGCCAATCTCTTGGAAACACCATATATTTT. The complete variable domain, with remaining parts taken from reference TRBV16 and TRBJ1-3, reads GEEVAQTPKHLVRGEGQKAKLYCAPIKGHSYVFWYQQVLKNEFKFLISFQNENVFDETGMPKERFSAKCLPNSPCSLEIQATKLEDSAVYFCASSQSLGNTIYFGEGSWLTVV.

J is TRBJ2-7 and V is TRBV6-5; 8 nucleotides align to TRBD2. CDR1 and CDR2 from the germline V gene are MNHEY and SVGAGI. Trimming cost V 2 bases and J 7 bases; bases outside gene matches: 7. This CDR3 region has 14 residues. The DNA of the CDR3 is TGTGCCAGCAGTTACACGGGAGGGCCGGGGGAGCAGTACTTC. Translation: CASSYTGGPGEQYF.

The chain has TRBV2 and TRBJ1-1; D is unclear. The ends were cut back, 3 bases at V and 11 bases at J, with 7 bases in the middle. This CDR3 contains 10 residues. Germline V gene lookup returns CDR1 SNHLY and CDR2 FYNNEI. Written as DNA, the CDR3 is TGTGCCAGCAGTGAGTCCCATGCTTTCTTT. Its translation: CASSESHAFF.

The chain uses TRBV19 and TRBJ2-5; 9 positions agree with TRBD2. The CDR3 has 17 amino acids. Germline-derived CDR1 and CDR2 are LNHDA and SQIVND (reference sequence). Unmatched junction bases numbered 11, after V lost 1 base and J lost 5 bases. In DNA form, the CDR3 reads TGTGCCAGTAGTATAGCGGCTAGCGGGATGGGACAGGAGACCCAGTACTTC. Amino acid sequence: CASSIAASGMGQETQYF.

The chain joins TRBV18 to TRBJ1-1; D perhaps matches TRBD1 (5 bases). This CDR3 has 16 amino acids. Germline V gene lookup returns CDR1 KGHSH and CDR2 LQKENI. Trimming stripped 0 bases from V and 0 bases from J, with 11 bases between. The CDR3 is CASSPPRQGMNTEAFF. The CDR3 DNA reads TGTGCCAGCTCACCACCCAGGCAGGGTATGAACACTGAAGCTTTCTTT.

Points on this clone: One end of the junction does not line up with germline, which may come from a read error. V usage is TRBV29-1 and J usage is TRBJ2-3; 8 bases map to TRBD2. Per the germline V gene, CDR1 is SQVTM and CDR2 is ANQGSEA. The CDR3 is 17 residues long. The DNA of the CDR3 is TGCAGCGTTGAGAAGGCATTGGGGAGCGGGAGCAGAGATACGCAGTATTTT. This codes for CSVEKALGSGSRDTQYF.

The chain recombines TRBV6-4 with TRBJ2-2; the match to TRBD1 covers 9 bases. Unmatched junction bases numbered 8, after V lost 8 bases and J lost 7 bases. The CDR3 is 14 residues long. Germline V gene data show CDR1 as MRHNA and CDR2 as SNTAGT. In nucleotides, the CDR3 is TGTGCCAGCCGGACAGGGGCCGCCTACGGGGAGCTGTTTTTT. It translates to CASRTGAAYGELFF.

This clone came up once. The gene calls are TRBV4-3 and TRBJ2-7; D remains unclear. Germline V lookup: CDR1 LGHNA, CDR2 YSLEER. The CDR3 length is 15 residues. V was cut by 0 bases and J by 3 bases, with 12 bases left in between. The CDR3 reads CASSQERHSNYEQYF. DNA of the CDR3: TGCGCCAGCAGCCAAGAGCGGCATTCTAACTACGAGCAGTACTTC.

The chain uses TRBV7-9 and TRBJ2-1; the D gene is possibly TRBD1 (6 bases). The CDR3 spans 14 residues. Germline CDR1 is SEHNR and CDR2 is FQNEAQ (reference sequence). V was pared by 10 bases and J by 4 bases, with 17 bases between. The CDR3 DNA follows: TGTGCCACCCGTCCAGGGGAAAGATACAATGAGCAGTTCTTC. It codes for CATRPGERYNEQFF.

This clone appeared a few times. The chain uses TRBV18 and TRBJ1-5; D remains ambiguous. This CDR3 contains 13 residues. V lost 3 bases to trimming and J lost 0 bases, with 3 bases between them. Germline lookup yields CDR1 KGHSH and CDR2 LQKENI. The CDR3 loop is CASSPYSNQPQHF. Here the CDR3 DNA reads TGTGCCAGCTCACCTTATAGCAATCAGCCCCAGCATTTT.

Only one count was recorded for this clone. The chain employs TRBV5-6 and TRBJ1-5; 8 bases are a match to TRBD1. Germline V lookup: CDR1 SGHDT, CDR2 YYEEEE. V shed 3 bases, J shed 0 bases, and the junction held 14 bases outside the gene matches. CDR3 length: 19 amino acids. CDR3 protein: CASSSWRERTGLSNQPQHF. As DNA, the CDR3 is TGTGCCAGCAGCTCTTGGCGAGAGAGGACAGGGCTTAGCAATCAGCCCCAGCATTTT. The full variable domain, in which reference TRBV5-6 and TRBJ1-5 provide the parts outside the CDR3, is DAGVTQSPTHLIKTRGQQVTLRCSPKSGHDTVSWYQQALGQGPQFIFQYYEEEERQRGNFPDRFSGHQFPNYSSELNVNALLLGDSALYLCASSSWRERTGLSNQPQHFGDGTRLSIL.

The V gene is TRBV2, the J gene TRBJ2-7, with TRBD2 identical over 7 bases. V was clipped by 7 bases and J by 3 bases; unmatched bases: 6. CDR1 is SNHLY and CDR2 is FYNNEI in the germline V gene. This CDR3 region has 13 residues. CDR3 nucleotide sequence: TGTGCCAGCATTGGCGGGAGTCGCTACGAGCAGTACTTC. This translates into CASIGGSRYEQYF.

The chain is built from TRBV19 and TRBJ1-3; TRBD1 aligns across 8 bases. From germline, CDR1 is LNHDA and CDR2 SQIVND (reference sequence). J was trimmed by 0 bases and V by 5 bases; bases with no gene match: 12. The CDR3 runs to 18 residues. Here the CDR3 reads CASSPSRGQAGSGNTIYF. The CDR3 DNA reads TGTGCCAGTAGTCCCTCGAGGGGACAGGCCGGCTCTGGAAACACCATATATTTT.

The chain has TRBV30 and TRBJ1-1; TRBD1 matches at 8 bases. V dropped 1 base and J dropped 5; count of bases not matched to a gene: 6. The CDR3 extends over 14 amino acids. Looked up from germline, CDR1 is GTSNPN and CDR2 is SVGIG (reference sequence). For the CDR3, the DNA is TGTGCCTGGAGTGGGCAGGGGGCAGGTACTGAAGCTTTCTTT. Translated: CAWSGQGAGTEAFF.

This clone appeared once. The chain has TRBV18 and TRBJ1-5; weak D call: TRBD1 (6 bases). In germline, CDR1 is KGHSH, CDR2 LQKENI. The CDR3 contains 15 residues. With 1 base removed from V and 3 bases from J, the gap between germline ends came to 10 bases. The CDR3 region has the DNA TGTGCCAGCTCACCACAGGGGGACTACAATCAGCCCCAGCATTTT. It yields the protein CASSPQGDYNQPQHF.

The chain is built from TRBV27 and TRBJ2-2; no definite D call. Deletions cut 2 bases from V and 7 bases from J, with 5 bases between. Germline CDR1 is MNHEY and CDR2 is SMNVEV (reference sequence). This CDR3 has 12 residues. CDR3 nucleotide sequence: TGTGCCAGCAGTTTACTATACGGGGAGCTGTTTTTT. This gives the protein CASSLLYGELFF.

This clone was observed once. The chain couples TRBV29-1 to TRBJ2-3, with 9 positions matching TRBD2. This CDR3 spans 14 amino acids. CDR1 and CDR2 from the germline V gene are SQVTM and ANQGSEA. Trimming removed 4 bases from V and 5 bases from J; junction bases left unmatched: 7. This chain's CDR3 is CSVVSGGFGDTQYF. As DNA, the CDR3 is TGCAGCGTTGTTAGCGGGGGATTTGGAGATACGCAGTATTTT.

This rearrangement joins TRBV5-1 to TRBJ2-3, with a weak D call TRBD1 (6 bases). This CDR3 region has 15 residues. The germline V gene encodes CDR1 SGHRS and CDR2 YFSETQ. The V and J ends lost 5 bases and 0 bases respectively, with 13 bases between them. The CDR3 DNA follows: TGCGCCAGCAGAGAAACAGGGTTTAGCACAGATACGCAGTATTTT. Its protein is CASRETGFSTDTQYF.

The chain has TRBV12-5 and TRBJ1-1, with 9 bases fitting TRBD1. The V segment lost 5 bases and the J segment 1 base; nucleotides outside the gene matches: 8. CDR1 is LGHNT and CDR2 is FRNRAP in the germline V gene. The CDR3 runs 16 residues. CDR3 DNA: TGTGCTAGTGGTACCTTCCCGGGACAGGGGAACACTGAAGCTTTCTTT. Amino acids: CASGTFPGQGNTEAFF.

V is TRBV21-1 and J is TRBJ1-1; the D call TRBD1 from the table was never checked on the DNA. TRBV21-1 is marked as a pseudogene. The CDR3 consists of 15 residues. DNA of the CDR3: TGTGCCAGCAGCAAAGCGGCAGGGATGAACACTGAAGCTTTCTTT. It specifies CASSKAAGMNTEAFF.

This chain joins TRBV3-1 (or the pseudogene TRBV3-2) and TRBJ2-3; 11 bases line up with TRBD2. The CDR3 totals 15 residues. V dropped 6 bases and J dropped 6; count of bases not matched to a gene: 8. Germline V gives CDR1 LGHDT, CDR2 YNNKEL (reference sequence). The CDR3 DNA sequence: TGTGCCAGCAGGTCCACTAGCGGGGGAAGCGATACGCAGTATTTT. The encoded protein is CASRSTSGGSDTQYF.

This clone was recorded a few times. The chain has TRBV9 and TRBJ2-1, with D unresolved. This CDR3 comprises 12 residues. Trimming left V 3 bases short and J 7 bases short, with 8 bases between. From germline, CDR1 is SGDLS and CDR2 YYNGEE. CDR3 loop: CASSALANEQFF. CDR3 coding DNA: TGTGCCAGCAGCGCACTCGCAAATGAGCAGTTCTTC.